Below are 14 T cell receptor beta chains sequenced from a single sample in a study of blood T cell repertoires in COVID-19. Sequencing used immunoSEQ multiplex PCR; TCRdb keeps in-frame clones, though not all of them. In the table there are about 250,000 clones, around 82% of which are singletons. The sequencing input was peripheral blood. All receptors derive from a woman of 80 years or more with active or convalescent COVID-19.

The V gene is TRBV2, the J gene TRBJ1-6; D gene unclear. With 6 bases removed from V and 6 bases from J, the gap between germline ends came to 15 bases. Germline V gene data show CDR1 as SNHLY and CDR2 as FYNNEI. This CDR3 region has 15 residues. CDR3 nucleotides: TGTGCCAGCAGACCTGACGGGATCCTTAATTCACCCCTCCACTTT. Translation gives CASRPDGILNSPLHF. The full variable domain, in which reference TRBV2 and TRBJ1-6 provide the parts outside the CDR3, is EPEVTQTPSHQVTQMGQEVILRCVPISNHLYFYWYRQILGQKVEFLVSFYNNEISEKSEIFDDQFSVERPDGSNFTLKIRSTKLEDSAMYFCASRPDGILNSPLHFGNGTRLTVT.

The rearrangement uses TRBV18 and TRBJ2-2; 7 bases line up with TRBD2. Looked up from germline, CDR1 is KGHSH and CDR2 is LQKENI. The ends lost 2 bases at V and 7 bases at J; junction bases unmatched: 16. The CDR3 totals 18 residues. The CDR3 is CASSPGSLAGALDGELFF. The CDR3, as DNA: TGTGCCAGCTCACCAGGCTCGCTCGCGGGAGCTTTGGACGGGGAGCTGTTTTTT.

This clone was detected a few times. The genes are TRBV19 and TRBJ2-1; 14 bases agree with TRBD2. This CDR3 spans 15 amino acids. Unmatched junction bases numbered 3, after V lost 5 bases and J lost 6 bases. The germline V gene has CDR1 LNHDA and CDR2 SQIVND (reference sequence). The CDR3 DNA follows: TGTGCCAGTAGTCAGACTAGCGGGGGGGCCAATGAGCAGTTCTTC. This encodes CASSQTSGGANEQFF. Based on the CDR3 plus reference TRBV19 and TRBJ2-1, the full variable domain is DGGITQSPKYLFRKEGQNVTLSCEQNLNHDAMYWYRQDPGQGLRLIYYSQIVNDFQKGDIAEGYSVSREKKESFPLTVTSAQKNPTAFYLCASSQTSGGANEQFFGPGTRLTVL.

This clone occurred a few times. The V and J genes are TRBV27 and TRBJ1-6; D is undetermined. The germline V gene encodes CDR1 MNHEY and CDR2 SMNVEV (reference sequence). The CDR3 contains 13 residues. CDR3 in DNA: TGTGTCGCGGCGGAATCCTTGAGTTCACCCCTCCACTTT. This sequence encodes CVAAESLSSPLHF.

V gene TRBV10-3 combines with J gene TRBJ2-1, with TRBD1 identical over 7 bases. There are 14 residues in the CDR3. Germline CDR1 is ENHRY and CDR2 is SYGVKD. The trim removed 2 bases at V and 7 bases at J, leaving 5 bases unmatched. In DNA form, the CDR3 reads TGTGCCATCAGTGAGACAGGGGCTTTAAATGAGCAGTTCTTC. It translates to CAISETGALNEQFF.

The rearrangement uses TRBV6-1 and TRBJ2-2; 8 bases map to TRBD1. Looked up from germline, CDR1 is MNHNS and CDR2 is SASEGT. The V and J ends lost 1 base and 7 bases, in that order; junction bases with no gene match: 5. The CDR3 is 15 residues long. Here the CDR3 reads CASSEGTGFIGELFF. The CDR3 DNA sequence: TGTGCCAGCAGTGAAGGGACAGGGTTTATCGGGGAGCTGTTTTTT.

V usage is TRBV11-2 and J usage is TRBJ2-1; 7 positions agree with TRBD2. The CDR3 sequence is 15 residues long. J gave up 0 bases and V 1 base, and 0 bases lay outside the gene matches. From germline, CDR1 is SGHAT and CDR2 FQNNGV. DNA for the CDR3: TGTGCCAGCAGCTTAGGGGACTACTCCTACAATGAGCAGTTCTTC. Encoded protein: CASSLGDYSYNEQFF.

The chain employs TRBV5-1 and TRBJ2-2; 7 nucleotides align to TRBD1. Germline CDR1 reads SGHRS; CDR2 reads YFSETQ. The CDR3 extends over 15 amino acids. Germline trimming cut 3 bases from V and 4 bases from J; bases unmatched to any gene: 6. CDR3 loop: CASSYGQAVTGELFF. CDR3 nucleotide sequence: TGCGCCAGCAGCTACGGACAGGCTGTCACCGGGGAGCTGTTTTTT. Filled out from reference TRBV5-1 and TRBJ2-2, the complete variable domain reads KAGVTQTPRYLIKTRGQQVTLSCSPISGHRSVSWYQQTPGQGLQFLFEYFSETQRNKGNFPGRFSGRQFSNSRSEMNVSTLELGDSALYLCASSYGQAVTGELFFGEGSRLTVL.

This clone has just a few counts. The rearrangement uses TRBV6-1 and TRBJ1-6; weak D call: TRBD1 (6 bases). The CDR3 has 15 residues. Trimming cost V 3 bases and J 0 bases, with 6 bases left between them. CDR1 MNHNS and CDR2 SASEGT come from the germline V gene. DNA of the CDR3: TGTGCCAGCAGTGAGACAGGCTCCTATAATTCACCCCTCCACTTT. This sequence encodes CASSETGSYNSPLHF.

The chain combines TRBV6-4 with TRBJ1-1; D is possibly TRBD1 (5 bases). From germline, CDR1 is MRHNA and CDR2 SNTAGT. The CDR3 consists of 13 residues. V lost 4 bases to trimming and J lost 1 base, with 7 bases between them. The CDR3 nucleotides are TGTGCCAGCAGTGTAGGACAGAACACTGAAGCTTTCTTT. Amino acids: CASSVGQNTEAFF.

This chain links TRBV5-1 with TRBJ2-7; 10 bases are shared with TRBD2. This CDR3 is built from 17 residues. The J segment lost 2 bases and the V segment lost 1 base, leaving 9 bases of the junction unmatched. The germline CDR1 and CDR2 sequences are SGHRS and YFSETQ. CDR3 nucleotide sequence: TGCGCCAGCAGCTTGAGGCTAGCGGGAGAGGGGACCTACGAGCAGTACTTC. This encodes CASSLRLAGEGTYEQYF.

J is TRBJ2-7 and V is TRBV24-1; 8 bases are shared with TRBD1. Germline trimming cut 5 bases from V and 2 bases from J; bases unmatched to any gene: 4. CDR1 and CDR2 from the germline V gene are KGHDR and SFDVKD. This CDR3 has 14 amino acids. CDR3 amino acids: CATSAQGATYEQYF. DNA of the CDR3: TGTGCCACCAGTGCGCAGGGGGCTACCTACGAGCAGTACTTC.

CDR3 bases: TGTGCCAGCAGTTACTCGATGGGCCCGAACACCGGGGAGCTGTTTTTT. It codes for CASSYSMGPNTGELFF. The genes are TRBV6-5 and TRBJ2-2; no definite D call. V lost 0 bases, J lost 0 bases, and 8 bases lay in between. The germline V gene has CDR1 MNHEY and CDR2 SVGAGI. CDR3 length: 16 amino acids.

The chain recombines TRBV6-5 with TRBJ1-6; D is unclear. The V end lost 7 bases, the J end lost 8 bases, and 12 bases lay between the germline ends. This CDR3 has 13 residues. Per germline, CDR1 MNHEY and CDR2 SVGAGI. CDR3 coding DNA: TGTGCCAGCATGCAGGCCGTCCATTCACCCCTCCACTTT. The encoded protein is CASMQAVHSPLHF.